This TCR beta chain emerged from a study of cytomegalovirus exposure and HLA in healthy donors. PCR involved 60 Vbeta and 13 Jbeta primers. Here immunoSEQ multiplex PCR was the method, and the copy in TCRdb shows in-frame clones only, minus some. The data show about 97,000 clones, about 85% seen once. To note about this clone: What it binds is unknown.

The study, taken as a whole, reports: The only immune exposure information that was available was CMV serostatus. In an earlier analysis, productive rearrangement rates for most beta V segments clustered near 87% or 30%.

Sequenced sample: PBMCs. This clonotype was sampled from a man aged 25-40 years in good health and CMV-seronegative.

CDR3 DNA: TGCAGCGTTGCGGGACTAGCGGGAGTTTTGGGCGGGGAGCTGTTTTTT. Translation: CSVAGLAGVLGGELFF. The chain uses TRBV29-1 and TRBJ2-2; TRBD2 matches 14 bases. Germline CDR1 is SQVTM and CDR2 is ANQGSEA. This CDR3 contains 16 residues. Trimming cost V 4 bases and J 7 bases; bases outside gene matches: 8.